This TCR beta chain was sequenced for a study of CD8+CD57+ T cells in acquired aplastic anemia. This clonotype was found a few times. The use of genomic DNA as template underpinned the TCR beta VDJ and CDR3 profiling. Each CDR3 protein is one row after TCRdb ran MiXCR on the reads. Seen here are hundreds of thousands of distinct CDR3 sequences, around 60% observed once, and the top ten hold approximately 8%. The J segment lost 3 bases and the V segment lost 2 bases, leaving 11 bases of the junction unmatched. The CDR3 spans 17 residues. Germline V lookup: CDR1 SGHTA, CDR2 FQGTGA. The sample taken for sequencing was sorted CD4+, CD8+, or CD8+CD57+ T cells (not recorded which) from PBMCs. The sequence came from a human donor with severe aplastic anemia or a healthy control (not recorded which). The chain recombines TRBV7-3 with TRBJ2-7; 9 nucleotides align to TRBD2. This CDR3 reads CASSLRGGAPGDYEQYF. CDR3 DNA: TGTGCCAGCAGCTTACGCGGGGGGGCCCCGGGAGACTACGAGCAGTACTTC.